The clone carrying this T cell receptor (beta chain) was found many times. RNA transcripts gave rise to amplified TCR beta CDR3 regions. TCR CDR3 underwent first-round RT-PCR with the HTBI primer set. Each CDR3 protein gets one entry after TCRdb re-called the multiplex PCR reads with MiXCR. The table has 450,000 to 700,000 distinct CDR3 sequences, about 43% seen once. CDR3 size: 15 residues. The ends were cut back, 6 bases at V and 9 bases at J, with 18 bases in the middle. The data stem from a study of T cells in Graves' hyperthyroidism and ophthalmopathy. The gene calls are TRBV12-3 or TRBV12-4 and TRBJ1-6; no reliable D call. Sequences were obtained from peripheral blood or thyroid tissue (not recorded which). This TCR was sampled from a woman in her late teens or twenties with Graves' hyperthyroidism. As DNA, the CDR3 is TGTGCCAGCAGCCCTACGACCCAGCATTCTTCACCCCTCCACTTT. This codes for CASSPTTQHSSPLHF.